This T cell receptor (beta chain) was sequenced in a study of spatial heterogeneity in lung cancer. TCRdb analysed the 5' RACE reads with MiXCR anew, one entry per CDR3 protein. The sample shows under 150,000 distinct CDR3 sequences, 9.5% to 15% of them seen only once. Described time point: blood at routine non-recurrence follow-up after resection. The study sequenced unsorted whole RNA from tumor, nontumor lung or frozen PBMC. Losses at the gene ends were 9 bases for V and 0 bases for J; bases not matched to a gene: 10. The CDR3 has 16 amino acids. The V gene's germline CDR1 is MNHEY and CDR2 SMNVEV (reference sequence). This clonotype was seen repeatedly, ten times or more.

The rearrangement links TRBV27 to TRBJ1-4; 7 nucleotides agree with TRBD1. Source: PBMCs, taken at follow-up. The TCR comes from a male donor with early-stage non-small cell lung cancer. The CDR3 loop is CASRWDRKATNEKLFF. The CDR3, as DNA: TGTGCCAGTCGCTGGGACAGAAAAGCAACTAATGAAAAACTGTTTTTT.